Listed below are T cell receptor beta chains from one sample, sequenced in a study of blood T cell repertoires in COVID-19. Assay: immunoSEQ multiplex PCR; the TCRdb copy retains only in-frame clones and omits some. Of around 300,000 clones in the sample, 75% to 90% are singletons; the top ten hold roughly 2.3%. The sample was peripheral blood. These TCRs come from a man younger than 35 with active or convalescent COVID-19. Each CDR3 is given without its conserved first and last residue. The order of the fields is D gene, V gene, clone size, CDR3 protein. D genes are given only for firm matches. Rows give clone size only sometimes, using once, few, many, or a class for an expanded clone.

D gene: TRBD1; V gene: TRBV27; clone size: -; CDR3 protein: ASTATGGSYEQY
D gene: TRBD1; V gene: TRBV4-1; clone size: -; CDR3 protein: ASSPGTGRYAEQF
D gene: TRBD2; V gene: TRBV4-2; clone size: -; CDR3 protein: ASSQGLAGEGIQY
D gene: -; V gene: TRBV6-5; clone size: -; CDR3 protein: ASSSGTDTQY
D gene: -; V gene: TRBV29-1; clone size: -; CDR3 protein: SVSDTRGEQY
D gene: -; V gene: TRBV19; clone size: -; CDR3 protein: ASIPPTGELF
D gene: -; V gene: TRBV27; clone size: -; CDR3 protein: ASTSLAGQSPFLSGANVLT
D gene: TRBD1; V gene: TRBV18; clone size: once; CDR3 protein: ASSPDRFYNEQF
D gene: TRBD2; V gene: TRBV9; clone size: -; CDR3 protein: ASRAKREASYEQY
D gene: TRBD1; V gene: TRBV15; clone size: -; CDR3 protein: ATSRGQGADTQY
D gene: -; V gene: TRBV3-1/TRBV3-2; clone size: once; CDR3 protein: ASSQDRGIYNSPLH
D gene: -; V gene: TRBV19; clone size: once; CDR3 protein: ASSPGQNYEQY
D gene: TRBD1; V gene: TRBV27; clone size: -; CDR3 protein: ASSGGQGLSEQY
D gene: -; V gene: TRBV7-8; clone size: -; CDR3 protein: ASSLVAGEGVNTEAF
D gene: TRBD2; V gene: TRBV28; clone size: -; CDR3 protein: ASSSTRLAGGHNEQF
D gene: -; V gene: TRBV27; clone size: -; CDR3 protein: ASFPFSQGTDTQY
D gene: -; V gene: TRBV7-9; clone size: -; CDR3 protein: ASSFYKNTEAF
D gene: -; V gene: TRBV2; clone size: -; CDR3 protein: ASSELAGETQY
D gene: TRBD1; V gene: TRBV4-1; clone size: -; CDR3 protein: ASSQGQGLSPLH
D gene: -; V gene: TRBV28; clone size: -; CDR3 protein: ASSRESGANVLT
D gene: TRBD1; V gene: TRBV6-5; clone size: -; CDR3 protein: ATAGTGDSYEQY
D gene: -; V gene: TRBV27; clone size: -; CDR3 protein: ATLDIRGYT
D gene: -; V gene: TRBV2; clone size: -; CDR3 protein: ASSLTEISSPLH
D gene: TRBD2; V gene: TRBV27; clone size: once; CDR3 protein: ASSLSSSGAQETQY
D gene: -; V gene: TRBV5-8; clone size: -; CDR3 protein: ASSQGGYNEKLF
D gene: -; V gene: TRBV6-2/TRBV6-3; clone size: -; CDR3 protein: ASSYLDSNTGELF